This T cell receptor beta chain emerged from a study of cytomegalovirus exposure and HLA in healthy donors. Across the whole study: Early release data held 75 million to 90 million unique TCRs from HLA-typed donors. Genetic ancestry analysis placed 75% to 85% of the 398 donors that were genotyped in the Caucasian-associated cluster.

Germline V gene data show CDR1 as LNHDA and CDR2 as SQIVND (reference sequence). V was clipped by 5 bases and J by 4 bases; unmatched bases: 5. CDR3 length: 14 amino acids. PCR primers comprised 60 Vbeta and 13 Jbeta primers. Sequenced by immunoSEQ multiplex PCR; TCRdb stores in-frame clones only, minus some. This table lists approximately 100,000 clones. Healthy bone marrow donors made up the cohort. The clonotype was recovered from a man aged 50-60 years in good health and CMV-seronegative. The sample taken for sequencing was PBMCs. The chain employs TRBV19 and TRBJ1-2, with 9 bases matching TRBD1. This chain's CDR3 is CASSVGQGGYGYTF. The CDR3 nucleotides read TGTGCCAGTAGTGTGGGACAGGGTGGCTATGGCTACACCTTC.